Shown below are 25 T cell receptor beta chains from a single sample sequenced in a study of response to subunit inactivated influenza vaccine. From the RT-PCR reads, TCRdb called clonotypes with MiXCR, one entry per CDR3 protein. The table records around 540,000 distinct CDR3 sequences, approximately 10% of them present only once. Sequences were derived from PBMCs from blood, sampled on the day of vaccination. The receptors shown here come from a man aged 50 to 59 who received an inactivated influenza vaccine.

The rearrangement joins TRBV5-1 to TRBJ2-3, with a weak D call TRBD2 (5 bases). The CDR3 has 15 residues. Germline V CDR1 and CDR2: SGHRS, YFSETQ. V was cut by 2 bases and J by 2 bases, with 12 bases left in between. CDR3 bases: TGCGCCAGCAGCTTCGACTATACAAACACAGATACGCAGTATTTT. Translated: CASSFDYTNTDTQYF.

The rearrangement joins TRBV4-2 to TRBJ2-5, with D perhaps TRBD1 (5 bases). Trimming took 3 bases from V and 5 from J, leaving 16 bases between them. The CDR3 is made up of 15 amino acids. Germline V gene lookup returns CDR1 LGHNA and CDR2 YNFKEQ. This CDR3 is CASSHRPGRRETQYF. In nucleotides, the CDR3 is TGTGCCAGCAGCCACCGACCAGGGCGACGGGAGACCCAGTACTTC.

The rearrangement uses TRBV10-3 and TRBJ2-3; TRBD1 aligns across 7 bases. With V trimmed by 2 bases and J by 2 bases, 7 bases remained unmatched. The CDR3 has 16 amino acids. Germline V lookup: CDR1 ENHRY, CDR2 SYGVKD. In nucleotides, the CDR3 is TGTGCCATCAGTGAGACAGCCCAGGGGGACACAGATACGCAGTATTTT. Translated: CAISETAQGDTDTQYF.

The V call is TRBV28, the J call TRBJ2-7, with D tentatively TRBD2 (7 bases). The germline V gene encodes CDR1 MDHEN and CDR2 SYDVKM. This CDR3 spans 14 amino acids. Trimming cost V 3 bases and J 4 bases, with 13 bases left between them. The CDR3 nucleotides read TGTGCCAGCAGTTTGGGGGGGGGCAAGTACGAGCAGTACTTC. Amino acid sequence: CASSLGGGKYEQYF.

This clonotype was recorded once. This rearrangement joins TRBV9 to TRBJ2-5, with 9 bases aligning to TRBD1. Germline V gene data show CDR1 as SGDLS and CDR2 as YYNGEE. The CDR3 runs to 15 residues. The V and J ends lost 4 bases and 5 bases, in that order; junction bases with no gene match: 9. The CDR3 nucleotides read TGTGCCAGCAGCCTTTCCGGGACAGGGCAGGAGACCCAGTACTTC. Translation gives CASSLSGTGQETQYF.

The genes are TRBV9 and TRBJ2-7; TRBD1 is a possible D gene (6 bases). Germline CDR1 reads SGDLS; CDR2 reads YYNGEE. V was clipped by 4 bases and J by 5 bases, with 13 bases between them. The CDR3 sequence is 13 residues long. The CDR3 region is CASSKGDYDEQYF. The CDR3 bases are TGTGCCAGCAGCAAGGGGGATTACGACGAGCAGTACTTC.

This clonotype was counted only a few times. The J gene is TRBJ2-7, the V gene TRBV4-1; D ambiguous. Germline lookup yields CDR1 MGHRA and CDR2 YSYEKL. The V gene lost 1 base and the J gene lost 3 bases, with 16 bases spanning the gap. CDR3 size: 16 residues. Written as DNA, the CDR3 is TGCGCCAGCAGCCAAGTACGAGGCCTGGGGAACTACGAGCAGTACTTC. Translation gives CASSQVRGLGNYEQYF.

This clonotype turned up a few times. The chain employs TRBV20-1 and TRBJ1-6, with a possible D match to TRBD1 (6 bases). CDR1 is DFQATT, CDR2 SNEGSKA, per germline (reference sequence). The germline V and J ends were trimmed by 5 bases and 8 bases, with 13 bases remaining between them. The CDR3 has 13 residues. CDR3 sequence reads: CSAPKRGDSPLHF. CDR3 DNA: TGCAGTGCTCCGAAGAGGGGGGATTCACCCCTCCACTTT.

This clonotype was detected only a few times. This sequence joins TRBV5-6 and TRBJ1-1, with a weak D call TRBD1 (5 bases). The CDR3 has 12 residues. V was trimmed by 5 bases and J by 7 bases, leaving 12 bases between them. The germline gives CDR1 SGHDT, CDR2 YYEEEE. For the CDR3, the DNA is TGTGCCAGCAGTTCTGGCAGGGTTGAAGCTTTCTTT. This translates into CASSSGRVEAFF.

This clonotype was seen more than once but under ten times. V is TRBV4-3 and J is TRBJ1-3; perhaps TRBD1 as D (5 bases). CDR1 and CDR2 (germline): LGHNA, YSLEER. This CDR3 region has 15 residues. With 4 bases removed from V and 1 base from J, the gap between germline ends came to 11 bases. CDR3 sequence reads: CASSRNQGSGNTIYF. The DNA for the CDR3 is TGCGCCAGCAGCCGAAACCAGGGTTCTGGAAACACCATATATTTT.

This clonotype was seen only a few times. The chain carries TRBV4-1 and TRBJ1-6, with TRBD1 matching over 7 bases. From germline, CDR1 is MGHRA and CDR2 YSYEKL. V lost 4 bases and J lost 0; bases outside the gene matches: 6. The CDR3 totals 17 residues. CDR3 nucleotide sequence: TGCGCCAGCAGCCCGGAACAGGGGAGCTCCTATAATTCACCCCTCCACTTT. Translation: CASSPEQGSSYNSPLHF.

The chain has TRBV7-2 and TRBJ2-7, with TRBD1 as a possible D gene (5 bases). With 5 bases removed from V and 1 base from J, the gap between germline ends came to 15 bases. The CDR3 totals 15 residues. Germline V CDR1 and CDR2: SGHTA, FQGNSA. The CDR3 DNA follows: TGTGCCAGCAGCGCCGAAGGGGTCGTGTCCTACGAGCAGTACTTC. Amino acids: CASSAEGVVSYEQYF.

This rearrangement joins TRBV12-3 or TRBV12-4 to TRBJ2-5; 9 nucleotides line up with TRBD1. V shed 5 bases, J shed 11 bases, and the junction held 3 bases outside the gene matches. This CDR3 is built from 11 residues. This chain's CDR3 is CASSTTGGQYF. DNA for the CDR3: TGTGCCAGCAGTACGACAGGGGGACAGTACTTC.

This clonotype was found many times. One end of the junction does not line up with germline, which may come from a read error. The chain employs TRBV9 and TRBJ2-7; unclear D gene. CDR3 length: 14 residues. Germline V lookup: CDR1 SGDLS, CDR2 YYNGEE. The CDR3 region is CASNVGSSGYEQYF. The CDR3 coding sequence is TGTGCCAGCAACGTAGGGTCCTCGGGTTACGAGCAGTACTTC.

This clonotype was counted only a few times. The rearrangement uses TRBV5-1 and TRBJ2-5; 10 bases are shared with TRBD1. Looked up from germline, CDR1 is SGHRS and CDR2 is YFSETQ. The CDR3 covers 17 residues. Germline trimming cut 0 bases from V and 2 bases from J; bases unmatched to any gene: 7. This CDR3 reads CASSLGQGATKQETQYF. The CDR3 DNA reads as TGCGCCAGCAGCTTGGGACAGGGGGCAACTAAACAAGAGACCCAGTACTTC.

The table lists this clonotype with many counts. CDR3 bases: TGTGCCACCAGTGAGAACAGGGTCCCCGGGGAGCTGTTTTTT. Its protein is CATSENRVPGELFF. V gene TRBV24-1 combines with J gene TRBJ2-2; the D gene is possibly TRBD1 (6 bases). Germline assignment: CDR1 KGHDR and CDR2 SFDVKD. The V end lost 4 bases, the J end lost 6 bases, and 11 bases lay between the germline ends. The CDR3 covers 14 residues.

This clonotype was observed a handful of times. The CDR3 loop is CALAQPSTDTQYF. In DNA form, the CDR3 reads TGTGCCCTCGCGCAGCCTAGCACAGATACGCAGTATTTT. This chain joins TRBV30 and TRBJ2-3, with D unclear. V lost 8 bases to trimming and J lost 0 bases, with 12 bases between them. This CDR3 has 13 residues. Germline CDR1 reads GTSNPN; CDR2 reads SVGIG (reference sequence).

The table lists this clonotype with many counts. A read error is possible here, since a much larger clone lies one base away. This rearrangement joins TRBV3-1 to TRBJ2-4; tentative D call: TRBD1 (6 bases). V was trimmed by 2 bases and J by 0 bases, leaving 11 bases between them. The CDR3 runs 16 residues. The germline gives CDR1 LGHDT, CDR2 YNNKEL (reference sequence). CDR3 sequence: CASSQRGQIAKNIQYF. Written as DNA, the CDR3 is TGTGCCAGCAGCCAAAGGGGACAAATAGCCAAAAACATTCAGTACTTC.

Concerning this clonotype: A much larger clone differs from this one at a single base, so this may be a read error. The rearrangement links TRBV14 to TRBJ1-1; D is undetermined. The CDR3 sequence is 13 residues long. Germline assignment: CDR1 SGHDN and CDR2 FVKESK. The ends were cut back, 3 bases at V and 10 bases at J, with 15 bases in the middle. The CDR3, as DNA: TGTGCCAGCAGCCAGCCCGGACGGAATGGAGCTTTCTTT. It is translated as CASSQPGRNGAFF. The variable domain in full, with the rest retrieved from reference TRBV14 and TRBJ1-1, is EAGVTQFPSHSVIEKGQTVTLRCDPISGHDNLYWYRRVMGKEIKFLLHFVKESKQDESGMPNNRFLAERTGGTYSTLKVQPAELEDSGVYFCASSQPGRNGAFFGQGTRLTVV.

This chain joins TRBV25-1 and TRBJ2-1; TRBD1 aligns across 10 bases. This CDR3 has 14 residues. J gave up 5 bases and V 4 bases, and 2 bases lay outside the gene matches. Germline CDR1 and CDR2: MGHDK and SYGVNS. CDR3: CASSVGQGDNEQFF. CDR3 nucleotide sequence: TGTGCCAGCAGTGTCGGACAGGGGGACAATGAGCAGTTCTTC.

This clonotype was observed at least ten times. V usage is TRBV20-1 and J usage is TRBJ1-6; D is possibly TRBD1 (5 bases). The CDR3 contains 17 residues. V was clipped by 0 bases and J by 8 bases, with 20 bases between them. Germline V lookup: CDR1 DFQATT, CDR2 SNEGSKA (reference sequence). CDR3 DNA: TGCAGTGCTAGAGATGGGAAAAAGCAGGCGGGGGATTCACCCCTCCACTTT. Amino acid sequence: CSARDGKKQAGDSPLHF.

This clonotype was detected only a few times. V usage is TRBV10-3 and J usage is TRBJ2-7, with D maybe TRBD1 (6 bases). This CDR3 region has 14 residues. V dropped 6 bases and J dropped 3 bases, with 15 bases sitting between them. Germline lookup yields CDR1 ENHRY and CDR2 SYGVKD. The CDR3 bases are TGTGCCATCAGCCGGACAGCTGGCGACTACGAGCAGTACTTC. Residues: CAISRTAGDYEQYF.

This clonotype was observed many times. The genes are TRBV9 and TRBJ2-3, with TRBD2 identical over 7 bases. The trim removed 4 bases at V and 2 bases at J, leaving 10 bases unmatched. Germline V gene data show CDR1 as SGDLS and CDR2 as YYNGEE. The CDR3 loop spans 16 amino acids. The CDR3, as DNA: TGTGCCAGCAGCTTAGCGGGTGGACGAAACACAGATACGCAGTATTTT. Translated: CASSLAGGRNTDTQYF.

This clonotype was detected many times. V and J are TRBV7-9 and TRBJ2-3; D call uncertain. Between the trimmed V and J ends, which lost 4 bases and 2 bases, there was a span of 4 bases. Germline V gives CDR1 SEHNR, CDR2 FQNEAQ (reference sequence). The CDR3 extends over 12 amino acids. CDR3 DNA sequence: TGTGCCAGCAGCTCAGTCACAGATACGCAGTATTTT. Residues: CASSSVTDTQYF.

This clonotype has at least ten counts. The V and J genes are TRBV4-1 and TRBJ2-7; D unresolved. The V gene's germline CDR1 is MGHRA and CDR2 YSYEKL. Trimming removed 4 bases from V and 2 bases from J, with 15 bases in between. This CDR3 has 15 amino acids. The CDR3 DNA reads TGCGCCAGCAGCCGCAGTGAAGCGCCTCCCTACGAGCAGTACTTC. It encodes CASSRSEAPPYEQYF.